One sample yielded the 17 T cell receptor beta chains listed below, sequenced in a study of Graves' ophthalmopathy and Graves' hyperthyroidism. For repertoire sequencing, the TCR beta CDR3 regions were amplified from RNA transcripts. Second-round multiplex PCR came after a first-round RT-PCR that employed HTBI primers. TCRdb ran MiXCR on the multiplex PCR reads and lists one entry per CDR3 protein. The table shows about 600,000 distinct CDR3 sequences, with just under 40% occurring only once. The sample was peripheral blood or thyroid tissue (not recorded which). The source of these receptors is an adult man with Graves' hyperthyroidism.

The chain links TRBV5-8 to TRBJ2-2; D is possibly TRBD1 (6 bases). There are 16 residues in the CDR3. Trimming pared 3 bases from V and 0 bases from J, leaving 12 bases between. Per the germline V gene, CDR1 is SGHTS and CDR2 is YDEGEE. The CDR3 region has the DNA TGTGCCAGCAGCTCTCGACAGGCCCCGAACACCGGGGAGCTGTTTTTT. Its protein product is CASSSRQAPNTGELFF. The variable domain in full, with the rest retrieved from reference TRBV5-8 and TRBJ2-2, is EAGVTQSPTHLIKTRGQQATLRCSPISGHTSVYWYQQALGLGLQFLLWYDEGEERNRGNFPPRFSGRQFPNYSSELNVNALELEDSALYLCASSSRQAPNTGELFFGEGSRLTVL.

The chain links TRBV7-9 to TRBJ2-7; 14 nucleotides match TRBD2. Losses at the gene ends were 5 bases for V and 4 bases for J; bases not matched to a gene: 4. This CDR3 is 15 amino acids long. Germline V gene sequence: CDR1 SEHNR, CDR2 FQNEAQ (reference sequence). CDR3 protein: CASSRGTSGRYEQYF. CDR3 nucleotides: TGTGCCAGCAGCCGAGGGACTAGCGGGAGATACGAGCAGTACTTC.

In regard to this clonotype: One end of the junction varies from germline; a read error may be responsible. The chain has TRBV15 and TRBJ2-7; 8 bases are a match to TRBD1. The germline gives CDR1 LNHNV, CDR2 YYDKDF (reference sequence). The CDR3 length is 15 residues. In nucleotides, the CDR3 is TGTGCCGCCAGCAGCTCAACAGGGGGGTCCTACGAGCAGTACTTC. Its translation: CAASSSTGGSYEQYF.

This clonotype has ten or more counts. The chain combines TRBV29-1 with TRBJ1-3, with a possible D match to TRBD1 (5 bases). The CDR3 is 14 amino acids. V was shortened by 6 bases and J by 4 bases, with 16 bases between the two germline ends. Per germline, CDR1 SQVTM and CDR2 ANQGSEA. CDR3 coding DNA: TGCAGCGTGCGGGACGGAAAACTAGGAAACACCATATATTTT. It encodes CSVRDGKLGNTIYF.

Regarding this clonotype: A much larger clone differs by one base, so this may be a read error. The conserved closing phenylalanine or tryptophan is absent in this CDR3, likely reflecting a read error. The chain employs TRBV6-2 or TRBV6-3 and TRBJ1-1, with D uncertain. CDR1 is MNHEY and CDR2 is SVGEGT in the germline V gene. This CDR3 comprises 13 residues. V was pared by 7 bases and J by 1 base, with 10 bases between. This CDR3 is CASISAGNTEAFS. CDR3 nucleotides: TGTGCCAGCATATCTGCAGGGAACACTGAAGCTTTCTCT.

The J gene is TRBJ2-3, the V gene TRBV6-5, with a tentative D call TRBD2 (6 bases). V was clipped by 0 bases and J by 1 base, with 11 bases between them. Germline lookup yields CDR1 MNHEY and CDR2 SVGAGI. CDR3 size: 16 residues. CDR3 amino acids: CASSYSKASGTDTQYF. The CDR3 DNA is TGTGCCAGCAGTTACTCGAAGGCTAGCGGCACAGATACGCAGTATTTT.

This rearrangement joins TRBV7-2 to TRBJ2-1; TRBD2 matches 7 bases. Germline V CDR1 and CDR2: SGHTA, FQGNSA. CDR3 length equals 17 residues. V dropped 1 base and J dropped 0; count of bases not matched to a gene: 6. CDR3 protein: CASSLGFGGSSYNEQFF. CDR3 sequence (DNA): TGTGCCAGCAGCTTAGGGTTTGGCGGGAGCTCCTACAATGAGCAGTTCTTC.

J is TRBJ2-1 and V is TRBV10-3, with a possible D match to TRBD1 (5 bases). The CDR3 is 11 residues long. The germline V gene encodes CDR1 ENHRY and CDR2 SYGVKD. The ends were cut back, 10 bases at V and 6 bases at J, with 10 bases in the middle. The CDR3 spells CATRQSNEQFF. In nucleotides, the CDR3 is TGTGCCACCAGACAGTCCAATGAGCAGTTCTTC.

This chain uses TRBV5-1 with TRBJ1-5, with unresolved D. Trimming cost V 0 bases and J 9 bases, with 13 bases left between them. Per the germline V gene, CDR1 is SGHRS and CDR2 is YFSETQ. CDR3 length: 14 amino acids. The CDR3 nucleotides read TGCGCCAGCAGCTTGGGTGACGGGAGCGGGCCCCAGCATTTT. As protein: CASSLGDGSGPQHF.

This clonotype showed up many times. The chain combines TRBV19 with TRBJ1-1, with no clear D. The CDR3 is made up of 15 amino acids. Trimming pared 6 bases from V and 7 bases from J, leaving 21 bases between. CDR1 LNHDA and CDR2 SQIVND come from the germline V gene (reference sequence). The CDR3 DNA reads TGTGCCAGTAGAGGATTTAAGGGAAAAACGGTTGAAGCTTTCTTT. This sequence encodes CASRGFKGKTVEAFF.

This clonotype occurred many times. The chain joins TRBV15 to TRBJ1-2; no clear D. The CDR3 runs 16 residues. Germline CDR1 LNHNV, CDR2 YYDKDF (reference sequence). V lost 0 bases and J lost 4, with 15 bases in between. For the CDR3, the DNA is TGTGCCACCAGCAGAGACAGAAACCCTAACGTCTATGGCTACACCTTC. Amino acids: CATSRDRNPNVYGYTF.

The chain is built from TRBV5-4 and TRBJ2-2, with D possibly being TRBD1 (5 bases). The CDR3 length is 14 residues. The germline gives CDR1 SGHNT, CDR2 YYREEE (reference sequence). V lost 1 base to trimming and J lost 7 bases, with 11 bases between them. Written as DNA, the CDR3 is TGTGCCAGCAGCTTGACAGGCTTGGGCGGGGAGCTGTTTTTT. The encoded protein is CASSLTGLGGELFF.

This clonotype occurred many times. This chain joins TRBV6-1 and TRBJ2-7; 7 nucleotides align to TRBD1. Germline-derived CDR1 and CDR2 are MNHNS and SASEGT. With 6 bases clipped from V and 2 bases from J, the junction kept 7 bases outside the gene matches. This CDR3 region has 14 residues. The CDR3 region has the DNA TGTGCCAGCAGACACAGGGGTACTACCTACGAGCAGTACTTC. This gives the protein CASRHRGTTYEQYF.

This clonotype came up a few times. The V call is TRBV7-6, the J call TRBJ1-5; D remains unclear. The CDR3 is 15 residues long. Germline CDR1 is SGHVS and CDR2 is FNYEAQ. V lost 0 bases to trimming and J lost 4 bases, with 10 bases between them. The CDR3 DNA is TGTGCCAGCAGCTTAGCGATAGGGCGGAATCAGCCCCAGCATTTT. Translating it yields CASSLAIGRNQPQHF.

With respect to this clonotype: A much more abundant neighbour one base away suggests this may be a read error. This rearrangement joins TRBV2 to TRBJ2-7; 9 bases are a match to TRBD1. The CDR3 is made up of 14 amino acids. The V and J ends lost 11 bases and 11 bases, in that order; junction bases with no gene match: 19. CDR1 is SNHLY, CDR2 FYNNEI, per germline. The CDR3, as DNA: TGTGCCGGCACCCCAGCCGGGACAGGGTTCGTGAAGTACTTC. Translation: CAGTPAGTGFVKYF.

Ten or more counts support this clonotype. The chain combines TRBV12-3 or TRBV12-4 with TRBJ1-1; no clear D gene. The length of the CDR3 is 12 residues. V lost 1 base to trimming and J lost 5 bases, with 5 bases between them. The CDR3 region is CASSLEVTEAFF. The CDR3 DNA reads as TGTGCCAGCAGTTTAGAGGTTACTGAAGCTTTCTTT.

The chain employs TRBV9 and TRBJ2-7, with 9 bases aligning to TRBD1. Germline V gene data show CDR1 as SGDLS and CDR2 as YYNGEE. The CDR3 runs to 15 residues. Trimming removed 3 bases from V and 3 bases from J; junction bases left unmatched: 7. The CDR3 nucleotides read TGTGCCAGCAGCGGAACCGGGACAGGGTTCTACGAGCAGTACTTC. Protein: CASSGTGTGFYEQYF.